The clone carrying this TCR beta chain was recorded once. What it recognizes is unknown. This entry is derived from a study of cytomegalovirus exposure and HLA in healthy donors. Points from the study as a whole: In vitro confirmation showed three CMV-associated chains to be CMV antigen specific. The study put under 200 TCR beta chains on its list as cytomegalovirus-associated. First-cohort TCR clusters tended to co-occur in the roughly 130 validation repertoires, a later analysis found.

Germline CDR1 reads SNHLY; CDR2 reads FYNNEI. The V end was cut by 7 bases, the J end by 0 bases, with 3 bases between. This CDR3 is built from 11 residues. The protocol was immunoSEQ multiplex PCR, while the TCRdb copy is restricted to in-frame clones and leaves out a portion. The sample yields 250,000 to 350,000 clones, about nine tenths seen once. The chain carries TRBV2 and TRBJ2-5; D remains unclear. The sequencing sample was made of PBMCs. This clonotype originated in a woman between 25 and 40 years old in good health and CMV-seropositive. CDR3 nucleotide sequence: TGTGCCAGCAAGTACCAAGAGACCCAGTACTTC. As protein: CASKYQETQYF.